This T cell receptor beta chain derives from a study of T cell responses to AZD1222 COVID-19 vaccine. Study results and limitations: Dominant at 160-218 and 743-854, vaccine-associated CD4 TCRs also spanned spike.

The data were produced by immunoSEQ multiplex PCR, yet TCRdb's version contains in-frame clones alone and is incomplete. The repertoire holds 95,000 to 150,000 clones, with about 92% as singletons. V shed 5 bases and J 3 bases; nucleotides not matched to a gene: 7. The CDR3 sequence is 14 residues long. From germline, CDR1 is SGHRS and CDR2 YFSETQ. This clone has more than one count but fewer than ten. Its target is not known. Second-dose intervals near 4 or 12 weeks were combined. The rearrangement uses TRBV5-1 and TRBJ1-2; 7 nucleotides agree with TRBD1. This TCR derives from an adult who received the AZD1222 COVID-19 vaccine. This sample comprised peripheral blood, obtained 28 days after the second AZD1222 dose. CDR3 region: CASSLSGGDYGYTF. DNA of the CDR3: TGCGCCAGCAGTTTATCAGGGGGAGACTATGGCTACACCTTC.